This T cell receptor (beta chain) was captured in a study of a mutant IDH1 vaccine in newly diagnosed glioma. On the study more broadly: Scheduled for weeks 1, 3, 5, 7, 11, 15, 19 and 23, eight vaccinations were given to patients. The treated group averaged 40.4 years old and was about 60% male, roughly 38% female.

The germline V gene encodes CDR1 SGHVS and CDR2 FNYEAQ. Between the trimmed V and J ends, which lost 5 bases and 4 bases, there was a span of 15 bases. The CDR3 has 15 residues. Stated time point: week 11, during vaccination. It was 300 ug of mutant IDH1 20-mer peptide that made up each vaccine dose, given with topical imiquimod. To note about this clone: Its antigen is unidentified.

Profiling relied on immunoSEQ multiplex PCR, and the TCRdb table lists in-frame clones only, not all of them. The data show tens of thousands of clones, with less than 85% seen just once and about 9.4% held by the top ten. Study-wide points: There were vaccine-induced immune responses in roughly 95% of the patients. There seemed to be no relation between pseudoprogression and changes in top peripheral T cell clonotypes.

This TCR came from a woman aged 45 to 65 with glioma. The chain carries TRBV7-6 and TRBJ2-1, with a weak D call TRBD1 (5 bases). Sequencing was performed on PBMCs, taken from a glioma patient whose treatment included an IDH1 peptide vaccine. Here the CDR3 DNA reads TGTGCCAGCAGCCCCCAGGGCGAAGATTACAATGAGCAGTTCTTC. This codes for CASSPQGEDYNEQFF.